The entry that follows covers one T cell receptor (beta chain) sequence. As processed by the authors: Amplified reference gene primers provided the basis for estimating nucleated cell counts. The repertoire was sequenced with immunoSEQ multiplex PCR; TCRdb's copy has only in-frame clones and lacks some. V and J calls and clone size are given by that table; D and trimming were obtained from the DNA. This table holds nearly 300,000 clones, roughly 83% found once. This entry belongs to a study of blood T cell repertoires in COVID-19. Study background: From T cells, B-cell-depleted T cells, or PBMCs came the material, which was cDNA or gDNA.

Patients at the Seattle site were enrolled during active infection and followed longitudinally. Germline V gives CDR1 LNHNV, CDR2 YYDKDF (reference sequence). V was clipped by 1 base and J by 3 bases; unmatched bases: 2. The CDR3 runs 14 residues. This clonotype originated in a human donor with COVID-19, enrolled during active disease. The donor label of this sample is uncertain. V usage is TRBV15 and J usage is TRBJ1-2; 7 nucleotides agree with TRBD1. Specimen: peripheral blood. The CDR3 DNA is TGTGCCACCAGCAGAGGAGGGACAGACTATGGCTACACCTTC. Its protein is CATSRGGTDYGYTF.